This T cell receptor beta chain was recorded in a study of CD8+ T cells in alopecia areata. About the study: Tofacitinib administration persisted for 6 to 18 months, succeeded by 6 months off drug.

Study results and limitations: The study found tofacitinib significantly decreased scalp clonality and expanded CD8+ clones among the top 100.

cDNA serving as the sequencing template came from extracted, reverse transcribed RNA. Sequencing used immunoSEQ multiplex PCR; TCRdb keeps in-frame clones, though not all of them. The sample has about 90,000 clones, roughly 40% seen once. This clone was observed once. The antigen is not known. The treatment: oral pan-JAK inhibitor, 5-10 mg twice daily. PBMCs were stained for CD3, CD4 and CD8, and CD4+ and CD8+ T cells were sorted. This TCR was recovered from a human donor with alopecia areata. The specimen comprised CD8+ T cells sorted from blood, sampled at week 24, from a patient treated with tofacitinib.

The CDR3 coding sequence is TGTGCCTGGAGTGTGGACACGAACACTGAAGCTTTCTTT. This sequence encodes CAWSVDTNTEAFF. The rearrangement links TRBV30 to TRBJ1-1; D is perhaps TRBD1 (5 bases). Germline V gives CDR1 GTSNPN, CDR2 SVGIG (reference sequence). This CDR3 is built from 13 residues. The V end was cut by 0 bases, the J end by 1 base, with 6 bases between.